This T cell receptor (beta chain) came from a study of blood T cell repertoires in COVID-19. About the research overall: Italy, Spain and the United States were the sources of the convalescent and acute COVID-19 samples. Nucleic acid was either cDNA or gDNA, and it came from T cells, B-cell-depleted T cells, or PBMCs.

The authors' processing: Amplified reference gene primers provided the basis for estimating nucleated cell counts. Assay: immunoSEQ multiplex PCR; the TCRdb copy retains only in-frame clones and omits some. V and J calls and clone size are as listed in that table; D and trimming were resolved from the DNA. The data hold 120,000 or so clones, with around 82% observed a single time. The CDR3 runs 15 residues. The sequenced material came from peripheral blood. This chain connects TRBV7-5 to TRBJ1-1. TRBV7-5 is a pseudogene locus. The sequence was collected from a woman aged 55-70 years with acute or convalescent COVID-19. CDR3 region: CVRSLVGGRGTEAFF. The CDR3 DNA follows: TGTGTCAGAAGCTTAGTCGGGGGTAGAGGCACTGAAGCTTTCTTT.